This T cell receptor (beta chain) originates from a study of T cells in Graves' hyperthyroidism and ophthalmopathy. The CDR3 totals 14 residues. Germline V lookup: CDR1 MNHEY, CDR2 SMNVEV (reference sequence). The V end lost 0 bases, the J end lost 1 base, and 6 bases lay between the germline ends. The investigators amplified TCR beta CDR3 regions from RNA transcripts. HTBI primers drove first-round RT-PCR of the TCR CDR3. TCRdb reprocessed the multiplex PCR reads with MiXCR, giving one entry per CDR3 protein. Among 450,000 to 550,000 distinct CDR3 sequences, 24% were seen once, and the ten largest hold 11%.

The chain employs TRBV27 and TRBJ1-1; D call uncertain. The receptor comes from a woman in her thirties with Graves' ophthalmopathy. The sample consisted of blood. Written as DNA, the CDR3 is TGTGCCAGCAGTTTATCGGCCGGGAACACTGAAGCTTTCTTT. It is translated as CASSLSAGNTEAFF.